This TCR beta chain is drawn from a study of shared clonotypes between healthy human individuals. Study-wide points: Researchers found naive subsets generally carried larger estimated richness than memory subsets. The expectation was that sequencing depth would affect clonotype sharing among donors.

The CD4+ fraction was divided into a CD45RA+ naive subset and a CD45RA-negative memory subset. Of note for this clone: Its antigen is not known.

Sequencing used immunoSEQ multiplex PCR; TCRdb keeps in-frame clones, though not all of them. The data contain 2 million to 2.5 million clones, 85% to 95% of them seen just once; the ten biggest clones take up 0.35% to 0.5%. The specimen sequenced was naive CD4+ T cells from PBMCs. Indicated subset: CD45RA+ positively selected. This clonotype was sampled from a man between 18 and 35 years old in good health. Some clones in this sample may be carry-over from other donors' samples.

CDR3 nucleotide sequence: TGTGCCAGCTCCCTGGGGACAGGGGGCACCAATCAGCCCCAGCATTTT. It encodes CASSLGTGGTNQPQHF. The chain couples TRBV18 to TRBJ1-5; 12 nucleotides line up with TRBD1. CDR3 length equals 16 residues. Germline V gives CDR1 KGHSH, CDR2 LQKENI. Unmatched junction bases numbered 6, after V lost 6 bases and J lost 3 bases.